This paragraph covers one T cell receptor (beta chain) sequence. This clonotype was observed a handful of times. Its antigen specificity is not known. Base qualities are not provided; no much larger clone lies one nucleotide away. The data belong to a study of CD8 T cells in ankylosing spondylitis (dated 2017 in TCRdb). Notes on the research overall: To find TCR variants linked to disease, the study profiled T cell receptor beta repertoires in ankylosing spondylitis patients and healthy donors. Peripheral blood was sampled, and synovial fluid was also collected from ankylosing spondylitis patients. In total, the full study cohort was made up of roughly 110 healthy donors and some 26 ankylosing spondylitis patients.

Ends trimmed: V by 3 bases, J by 9 bases; bases unmatched to a gene: 3. In the germline V gene, CDR1 corresponds to SQVTM and CDR2 to ANQGSEA. The CDR3 numbers 11 residues from cysteine through phenylalanine. Only the CDR3 DNA is retained, 33 bases long and in frame from the first base. The data were produced on an Illumina HiSeq 2500. Quantitative 5'-RACE with molecular barcodes was the method used to prepare the TCR beta libraries. The authors' pipeline ran thus. A new computational method based on a probabilistic model of VDJ rearrangement was used to identify disease-linked TCR variants. In-frame beta chains were kept once TCRdb had trimmed the public reads at Q25 with fastp and called clones with MiXCR. Merged by CDR3 protein, the rows form single entries marked with the most common genes and DNA. The V and J calls were not made by the authors but by TCRdb's processing. The sample data list about 250,000 distinct CDR3 sequences, and roughly 32% of these were observed just once. Of the sample, roughly 4.2% is held by the ten largest clones.

Broad study findings and their caveats: A TCR beta motif of seven or eight highly homologous amino acid variants appeared characteristic of blood from ankylosing spondylitis patients. The disease-linked clones showed a CD8+ phenotype and occurred at relatively low frequencies in peripheral blood. According to the report, matched synovial fluid samples from ankylosing spondylitis patients were significantly enriched for the disease-linked clones. Some of the motif variants had been reported before in the synovial fluid and blood of reactive arthritis patients, a finding that suggests common disease-initiation mechanisms.

The sequenced sample consisted of blood, either unsorted or a sorted T cell fraction (not recorded which). The sequence is built from TRBV29-1 and TRBJ1-2, with 8 bases matching TRBD1. This sequence was found in a male donor with ankylosing spondylitis or in good health (not recorded which). The CDR3 sequence is CSVDRGPSYTF. The DNA sequence reads TGCAGCGTTGACAGGGGGCCTAGCTACACCTTC.